The 4 T cell receptor beta chains in this list originate from one sample, sequenced in a study of blood T cell repertoires in COVID-19. TCRdb keeps only in-frame clones here, not all; method: immunoSEQ multiplex PCR. The sample shows roughly 700,000 clones, about 87% of them seen only once. Material: peripheral blood. Source of these receptors: a woman aged 18-29 years with acute or convalescent COVID-19.

This clone has just one count. V is TRBV18 and J is TRBJ1-1, with D hard to call. The germline V gene encodes CDR1 KGHSH and CDR2 LQKENI. There are 13 residues in the CDR3. Between the trimmed V and J ends, which lost 3 bases and 10 bases, there was a span of 15 bases. Here the CDR3 DNA reads TGTGCCAGCTCACCCCGCGCGGGCCTTGGAGCTTTCTTT. Translation gives CASSPRAGLGAFF. Using reference TRBV18 and TRBJ1-1 for the parts outside the CDR3, the full variable domain is NAGVMQNPRHLVRRRGQEARLRCSPMKGHSHVYWYRQLPEEGLKFMVYLQKENIIDESGMPKERFSAEFPKEGPSILRIQQVVRGDSAAYFCASSPRAGLGAFFGQGTRLTVV.

CDR3 residues: CAWSVLGPGDTQYF. For the CDR3, the DNA is TGTGCCTGGAGTGTACTCGGGCCGGGGGATACGCAGTATTTT. The rearrangement links TRBV30 to TRBJ2-3; TRBD2 is a possible D gene (5 bases). Trimming removed 0 bases from V and 6 bases from J, with 13 bases in between. From germline, CDR1 is GTSNPN and CDR2 SVGIG (reference sequence). CDR3 length: 14 amino acids.

J is TRBJ2-7 and V is TRBV5-1; 9 bases align to TRBD1. V was clipped by 4 bases and J by 3 bases; unmatched bases: 14. The CDR3 is made up of 17 amino acids. The germline V gene has CDR1 SGHRS and CDR2 YFSETQ. The CDR3 protein is CASSTYPLPGQGYEQYF. In DNA, the CDR3 is TGCGCCAGCAGCACCTACCCCCTGCCGGGACAGGGCTACGAGCAGTACTTC.

The J gene is TRBJ1-1, the V gene TRBV4-1, with 8 bases aligning to TRBD1. The CDR3 runs to 15 residues. The J segment lost 11 bases and the V segment lost 2 bases, leaving 13 bases of the junction unmatched. CDR1 and CDR2 (germline): MGHRA, YSYEKL. The CDR3 bases are TGCGCCAGCAGCCAACTGGTGGACAGGGTAACCGGGGCTTTCTTT. It encodes CASSQLVDRVTGAFF.